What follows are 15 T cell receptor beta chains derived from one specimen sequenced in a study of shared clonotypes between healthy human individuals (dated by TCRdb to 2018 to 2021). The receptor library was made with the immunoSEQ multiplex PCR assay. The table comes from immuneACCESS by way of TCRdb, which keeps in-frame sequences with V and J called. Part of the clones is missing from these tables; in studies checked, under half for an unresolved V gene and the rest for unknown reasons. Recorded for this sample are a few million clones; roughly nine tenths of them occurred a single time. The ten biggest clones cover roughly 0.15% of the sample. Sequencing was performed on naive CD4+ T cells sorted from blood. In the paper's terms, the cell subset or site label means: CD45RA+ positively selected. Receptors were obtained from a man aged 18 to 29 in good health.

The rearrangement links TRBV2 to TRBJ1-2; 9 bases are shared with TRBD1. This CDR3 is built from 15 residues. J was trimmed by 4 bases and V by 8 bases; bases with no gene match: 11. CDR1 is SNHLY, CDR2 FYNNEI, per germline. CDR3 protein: CASPGQGLLGYGYTF. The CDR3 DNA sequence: TGTGCCAGCCCCGGACAGGGGCTTCTTGGCTATGGCTACACCTTC.

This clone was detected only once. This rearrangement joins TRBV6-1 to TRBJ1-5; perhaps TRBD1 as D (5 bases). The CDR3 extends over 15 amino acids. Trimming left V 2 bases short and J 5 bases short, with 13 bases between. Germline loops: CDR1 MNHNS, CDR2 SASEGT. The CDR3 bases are TGTGCCAGCAGTGAAATTTGGGGCGTGGATCAGCCCCAGCATTTT. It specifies CASSEIWGVDQPQHF.

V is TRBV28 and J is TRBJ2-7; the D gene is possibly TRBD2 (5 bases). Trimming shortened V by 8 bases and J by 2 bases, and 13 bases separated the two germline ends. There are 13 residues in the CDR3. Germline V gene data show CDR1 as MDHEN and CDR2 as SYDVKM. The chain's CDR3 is CASGYGKTYEQYF. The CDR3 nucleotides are TGTGCCAGCGGGTACGGGAAAACCTACGAGCAGTACTTC.

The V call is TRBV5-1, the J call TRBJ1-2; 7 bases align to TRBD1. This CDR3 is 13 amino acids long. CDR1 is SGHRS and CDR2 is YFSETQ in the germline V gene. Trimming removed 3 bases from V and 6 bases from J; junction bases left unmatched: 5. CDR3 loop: CASSSQGRDGYTF. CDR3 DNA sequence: TGCGCCAGCAGCTCACAGGGGAGGGATGGCTACACCTTC.

The CDR3 DNA reads TGTGCCAGCAGCCAGACACGGAACACTGAAGCTTTCTTT. It translates to CASSQTRNTEAFF. The rearrangement uses TRBV7-2 and TRBJ1-1; D is ambiguous. With 5 bases removed from V and 1 base from J, the gap between germline ends came to 8 bases. CDR1 is SGHTA and CDR2 is FQGNSA in the germline V gene. CDR3 length: 13 residues. The complete variable domain, with remaining parts taken from reference TRBV7-2 and TRBJ1-1, reads GAGVSQSPSNKVTEKGKDVELRCDPISGHTALYWYRQSLGQGLEFLIYFQGNSAPDKSGLPSDRFSAERTGGSVSTLTIQRTQQEDSAVYLCASSQTRNTEAFFGQGTRLTVV.

For the CDR3, the DNA is TGTGCCAGCAGACCTGGACAGGGCCACAATCAGCCCCAGCATTTT. It specifies CASRPGQGHNQPQHF. The V and J genes are TRBV11-2 and TRBJ1-5; 8 bases agree with TRBD1. Germline CDR1 reads SGHAT; CDR2 reads FQNNGV. This CDR3 spans 15 amino acids. J was trimmed by 3 bases and V by 6 bases; bases with no gene match: 7.

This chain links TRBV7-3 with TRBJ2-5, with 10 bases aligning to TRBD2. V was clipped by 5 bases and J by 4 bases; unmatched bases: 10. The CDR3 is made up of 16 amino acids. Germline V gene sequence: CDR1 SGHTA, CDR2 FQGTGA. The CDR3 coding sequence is TGTGCCAGCAGCCCCTCGGAAGCGGGGGGGCTAGAGACCCAGTACTTC. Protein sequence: CASSPSEAGGLETQYF. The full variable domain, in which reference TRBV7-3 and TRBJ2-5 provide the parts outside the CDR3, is GAGVSQTPSNKVTEKGKYVELRCDPISGHTALYWYRQSLGQGPEFLIYFQGTGAADDSGLPNDRFFAVRPEGSVSTLKIQRTERGDSAVYLCASSPSEAGGLETQYFGPGTRLLVL.

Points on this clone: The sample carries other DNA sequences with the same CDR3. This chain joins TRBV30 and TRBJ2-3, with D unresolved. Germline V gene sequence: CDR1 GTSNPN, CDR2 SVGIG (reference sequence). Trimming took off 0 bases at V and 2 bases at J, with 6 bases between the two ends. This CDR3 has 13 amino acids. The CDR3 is CAWSVGLTDTQYF. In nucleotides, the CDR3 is TGTGCCTGGAGTGTCGGCCTCACAGATACGCAGTATTTT.

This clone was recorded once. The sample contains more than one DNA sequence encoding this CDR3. In DNA form, the CDR3 reads TGTGCCAGCAGTTCGGGACAGGGCTATGGCTACACCTTC. Protein: CASSSGQGYGYTF. The rearrangement joins TRBV7-3 to TRBJ1-2, with 9 bases matching TRBD1. Germline-derived CDR1 and CDR2 are SGHTA and FQGTGA. The CDR3 has 13 residues. Unmatched junction bases numbered 3, after V lost 6 bases and J lost 4 bases.

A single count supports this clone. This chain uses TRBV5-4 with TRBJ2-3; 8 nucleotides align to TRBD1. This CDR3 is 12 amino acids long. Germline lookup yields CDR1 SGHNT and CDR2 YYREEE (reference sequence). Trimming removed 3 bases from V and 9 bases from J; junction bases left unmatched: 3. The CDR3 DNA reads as TGTGCCAGCAGCTGGGACAGGAACACGCAGTATTTT. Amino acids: CASSWDRNTQYF.

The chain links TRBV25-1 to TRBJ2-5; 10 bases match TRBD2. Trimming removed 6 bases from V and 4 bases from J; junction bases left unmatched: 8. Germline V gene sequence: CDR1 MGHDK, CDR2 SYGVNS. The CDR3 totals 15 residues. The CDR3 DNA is TGTGCCAGCAGCCTCGGGACTAGCGTGTCAGAGACCCAGTACTTC. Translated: CASSLGTSVSETQYF.

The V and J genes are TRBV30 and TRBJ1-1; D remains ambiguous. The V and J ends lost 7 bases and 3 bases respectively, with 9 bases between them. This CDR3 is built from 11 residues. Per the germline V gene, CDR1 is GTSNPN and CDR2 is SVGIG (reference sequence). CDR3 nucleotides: TGTGCCTTAAGGAGTTACACTGAAGCTTTCTTT. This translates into CALRSYTEAFF.

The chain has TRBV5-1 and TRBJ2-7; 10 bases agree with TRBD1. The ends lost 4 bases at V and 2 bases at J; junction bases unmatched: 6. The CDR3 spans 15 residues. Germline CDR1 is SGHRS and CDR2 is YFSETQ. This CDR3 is CASSPGQGFTYEQYF. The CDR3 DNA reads TGCGCCAGCAGCCCGGGACAGGGGTTTACCTACGAGCAGTACTTC.

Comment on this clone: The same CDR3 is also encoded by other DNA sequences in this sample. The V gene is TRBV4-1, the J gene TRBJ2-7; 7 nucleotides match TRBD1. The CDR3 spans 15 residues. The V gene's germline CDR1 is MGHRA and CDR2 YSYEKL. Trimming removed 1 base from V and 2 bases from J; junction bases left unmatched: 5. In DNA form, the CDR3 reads TGCGCCAGCAGCCAAGGCCCGGGACAGACCTACGAGCAGTACTTC. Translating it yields CASSQGPGQTYEQYF.

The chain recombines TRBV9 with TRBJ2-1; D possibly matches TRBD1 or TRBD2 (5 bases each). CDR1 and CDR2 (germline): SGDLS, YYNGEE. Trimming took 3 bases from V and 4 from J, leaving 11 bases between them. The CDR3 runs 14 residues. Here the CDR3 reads CASSAQGRYNEQFF. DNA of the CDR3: TGTGCCAGCAGCGCCCAGGGACGGTACAATGAGCAGTTCTTC.